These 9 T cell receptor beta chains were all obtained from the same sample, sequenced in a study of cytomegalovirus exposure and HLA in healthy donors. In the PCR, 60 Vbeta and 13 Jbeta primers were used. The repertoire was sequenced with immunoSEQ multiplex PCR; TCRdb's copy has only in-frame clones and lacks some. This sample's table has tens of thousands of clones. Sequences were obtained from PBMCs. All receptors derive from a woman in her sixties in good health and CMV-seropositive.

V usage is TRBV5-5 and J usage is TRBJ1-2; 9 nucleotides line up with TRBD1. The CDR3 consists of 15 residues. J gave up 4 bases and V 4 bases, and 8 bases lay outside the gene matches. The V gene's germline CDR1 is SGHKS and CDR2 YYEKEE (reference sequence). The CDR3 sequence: CASSGGTGLGYGYTF. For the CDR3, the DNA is TGTGCCAGCAGCGGGGGGACAGGGTTGGGCTATGGCTACACCTTC.

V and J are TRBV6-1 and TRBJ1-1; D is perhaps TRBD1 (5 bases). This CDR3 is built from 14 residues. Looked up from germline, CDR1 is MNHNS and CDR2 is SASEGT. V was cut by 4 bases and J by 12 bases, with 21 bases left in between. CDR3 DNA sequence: TGTGCCAGCAGTGCGGGGACGGGGGGAGAGGGGCCTTTCTTT. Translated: CASSAGTGGEGPFF.

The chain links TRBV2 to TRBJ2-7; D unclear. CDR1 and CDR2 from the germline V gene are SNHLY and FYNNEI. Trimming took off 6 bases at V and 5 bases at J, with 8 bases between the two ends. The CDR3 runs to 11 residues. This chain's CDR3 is CASSLLNEQYF. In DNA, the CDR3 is TGTGCCAGCAGCCTATTGAACGAGCAGTACTTC.

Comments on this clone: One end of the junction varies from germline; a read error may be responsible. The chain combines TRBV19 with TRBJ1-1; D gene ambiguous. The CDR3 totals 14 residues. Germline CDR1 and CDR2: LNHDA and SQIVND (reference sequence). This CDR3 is CASSMRDMETEDFF. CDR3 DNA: TGTGCCAGTAGTATGAGGGATATGGAGACTGAAGATTTCTTT.

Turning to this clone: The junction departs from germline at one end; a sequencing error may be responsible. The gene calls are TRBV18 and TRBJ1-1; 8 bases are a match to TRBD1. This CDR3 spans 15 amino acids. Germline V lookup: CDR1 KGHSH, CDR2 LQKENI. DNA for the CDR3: TGTGCCAGCTCCGGCATACAGGGGGAGAACACTGAAGATTTCTTT. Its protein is CASSGIQGENTEDFF. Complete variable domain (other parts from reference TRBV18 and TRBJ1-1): NAGVMQNPRHLVRRRGQEARLRCSPMKGHSHVYWYRQLPEEGLKFMVYLQKENIIDESGMPKERFSAEFPKEGPSILRIQQVVRGDSAAYFCASSGIQGENTEDFFGQGTRLTVV.

The CDR3 DNA is TGTGCCAGCAGTGAAAAGGAGGGTCGGATCAATCAGCCCCAGCATTTT. Translated: CASSEKEGRINQPQHF. The chain has TRBV6-1 and TRBJ1-5; D not certain. The V and J ends lost 2 bases and 3 bases respectively, with 14 bases between them. This CDR3 is 16 amino acids long. Germline V lookup: CDR1 MNHNS, CDR2 SASEGT.

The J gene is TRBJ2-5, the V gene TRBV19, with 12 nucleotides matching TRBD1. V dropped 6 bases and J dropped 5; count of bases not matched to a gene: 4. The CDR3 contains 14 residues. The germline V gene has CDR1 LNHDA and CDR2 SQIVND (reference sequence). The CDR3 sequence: CASSPGQGAETQYF. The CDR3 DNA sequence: TGTGCCAGTAGCCCGGGACAGGGGGCGGAGACCCAGTACTTC.

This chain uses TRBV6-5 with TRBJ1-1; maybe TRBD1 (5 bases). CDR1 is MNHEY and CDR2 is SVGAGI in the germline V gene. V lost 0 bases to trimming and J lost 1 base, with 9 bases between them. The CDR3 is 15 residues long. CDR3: CASSYSIRGNTEAFF. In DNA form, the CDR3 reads TGTGCCAGCAGTTACTCGATAAGGGGGAACACTGAAGCTTTCTTT.

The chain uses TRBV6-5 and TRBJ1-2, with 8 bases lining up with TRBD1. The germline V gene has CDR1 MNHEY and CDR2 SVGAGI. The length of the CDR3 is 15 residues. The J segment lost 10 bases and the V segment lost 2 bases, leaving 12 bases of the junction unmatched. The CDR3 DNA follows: TGTGCCAGCAGTTACGGAGGATCCCCAGGGGGCGACTACACCTTC. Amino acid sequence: CASSYGGSPGGDYTF.